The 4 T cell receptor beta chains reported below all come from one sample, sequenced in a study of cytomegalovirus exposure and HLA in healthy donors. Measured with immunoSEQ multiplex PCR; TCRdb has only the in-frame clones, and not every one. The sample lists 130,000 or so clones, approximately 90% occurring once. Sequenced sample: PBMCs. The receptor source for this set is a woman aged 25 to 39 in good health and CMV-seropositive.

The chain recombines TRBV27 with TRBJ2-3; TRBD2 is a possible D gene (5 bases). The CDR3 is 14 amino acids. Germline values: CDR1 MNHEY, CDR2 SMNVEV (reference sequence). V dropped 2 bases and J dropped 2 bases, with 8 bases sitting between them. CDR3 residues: CASSLRRATDTQYF. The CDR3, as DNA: TGTGCCAGCAGTTTAAGGCGGGCCACAGATACGCAGTATTTT.

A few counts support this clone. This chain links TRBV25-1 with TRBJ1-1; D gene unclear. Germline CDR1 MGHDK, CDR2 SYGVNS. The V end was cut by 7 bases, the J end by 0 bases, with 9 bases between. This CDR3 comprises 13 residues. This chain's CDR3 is CASIGDLNTEAFF. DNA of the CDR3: TGTGCCAGCATCGGAGACCTGAACACTGAAGCTTTCTTT.

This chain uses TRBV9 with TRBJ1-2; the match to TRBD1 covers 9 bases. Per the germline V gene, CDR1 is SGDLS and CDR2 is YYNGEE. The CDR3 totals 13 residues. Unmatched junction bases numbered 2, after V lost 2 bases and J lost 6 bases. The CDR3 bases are TGTGCCAGCAGCGTTTGGACAGGGGATGGCTACACCTTC. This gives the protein CASSVWTGDGYTF.

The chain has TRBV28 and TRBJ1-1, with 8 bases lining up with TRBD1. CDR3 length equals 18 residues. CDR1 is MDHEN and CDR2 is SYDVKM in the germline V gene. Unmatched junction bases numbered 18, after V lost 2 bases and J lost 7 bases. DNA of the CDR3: TGTGCCAGCAGTTTACCCGCCCGGACAGGGAAAAAAGACGGTGAAGCTTTCTTT. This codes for CASSLPARTGKKDGEAFF.